A selection of T cell receptor beta chains follows, all from one sample in a study of blood T cell repertoires in COVID-19. The repertoire was sequenced with immunoSEQ multiplex PCR; TCRdb's copy has only in-frame clones and lacks some. The data hold about 170,000 clones, with under 95% observed a single time. The sample comprised peripheral blood. The receptors were sampled from a man in his late teens or twenties with COVID-19, enrolled during active disease. Both conserved end residues are part of each CDR3. D genes are given only for firm matches. Clone size appears in some rows only: once, few, many, or a class for an expanded clone.

>-|TRBV9|-|TRBJ2-3
CASRPAKGTDTQYF
TGTGCCAGCAGGCCAGCGAAGGGCACAGATACGCAGTATTTT
>-|TRBV24-1|-|TRBJ2-1
CATSDRIRDNEQFF
TGTGCCACCAGTGATCGAATCAGGGACAATGAGCAGTTCTTC
>-|TRBV11-2|-|TRBJ1-1
CASSPRGGGYTEAFF
TGTGCCAGCAGCCCAAGGGGGGGAGGTTACACTGAAGCTTTCTTT
>-|TRBV7-3|TRBD2|TRBJ2-2
CASSPIAGGTGELFF
TGTGCCAGCAGCCCCATAGCGGGAGGAACCGGGGAGCTGTTTTTT
>-|TRBV11-3|TRBD2|TRBJ2-1
CASSLDLAGGPSYNEQFF
TGTGCCAGCAGCTTAGATCTTGCGGGAGGGCCCTCCTACAATGAGCAGTTCTTC
>-|TRBV9|TRBD1|TRBJ1-4
CASSVGGQGREKLLF
TGTGCCAGCAGCGTAGGCGGACAGGGGCGGGAAAAACTGCTTTTT
>once|TRBV11-2|-|TRBJ2-3
CASSLFVGTQYF
TGTGCCAGCAGCTTATTCGTCGGTACGCAGTATTTT
>-|TRBV12-3/TRBV12-4|-|TRBJ1-1
CASGSSTEAFF
TGTGCCAGCGGCTCCAGCACTGAAGCTTTCTTT
>few|TRBV18|-|TRBJ1-2
CASSPFDGVPSNYGYTF
TGTGCCAGCTCACCATTCGACGGGGTCCCCAGTAACTATGGCTACACCTTC
>-|TRBV9|TRBD1|TRBJ2-1
CASSVFGTGSDEQFF
TGTGCCAGCAGCGTATTTGGGACAGGGTCTGATGAGCAGTTCTTC
>-|TRBV6-2/TRBV6-3|-|TRBJ2-1
CASSYPDEQFF
TGTGCCAGCAGTTATCCAGATGAGCAGTTCTTC
>-|TRBV4-3|TRBD1|TRBJ2-1
CASSQGTGTFYNEQFF
TGCGCCAGCAGCCAGGGGACAGGGACCTTCTACAATGAGCAGTTCTTC
>-|TRBV5-6|-|TRBJ1-2
CASSPIWGGSNYGYTF
TGTGCCAGCAGCCCGATCTGGGGGGGATCTAACTATGGCTACACCTTC
>-|TRBV3-1/TRBV3-2|-|TRBJ1-1
CASSQDSRHTEAFF
TGTGCCAGCAGCCAAGATTCCAGGCACACTGAAGCTTTCTTT
>-|TRBV6-5|-|TRBJ2-7
CASRQPTGSDHEQYF
TGTGCCAGCAGGCAGCCTACAGGGAGCGACCACGAGCAGTACTTC
>-|TRBV7-3|TRBD2|TRBJ2-7
CASSLSLAAEQYF
TGTGCCAGCAGCTTAAGTCTAGCGGCCGAGCAGTACTTC
>-|TRBV5-1|-|TRBJ2-7
CASSPGDSDSYEQYF
TGCGCCAGCAGCCCCGGAGACAGTGATTCCTACGAGCAGTACTTC
>-|TRBV6-1|TRBD1|TRBJ2-1
CASSGLQGEINNEQFF
TGTGCCAGCAGTGGTCTACAGGGGGAAATAAACAATGAGCAGTTCTTC
>-|TRBV5-4|-|TRBJ2-3
CASSPRLADTQYF
TGTGCCAGCAGCCCGAGACTTGCAGATACGCAGTATTTT
>-|TRBV5-3|TRBD1|TRBJ1-1
CARSLAKMEGARTTEAFF
TGTGCCAGAAGCTTGGCCAAGATGGAGGGGGCGCGAACCACTGAAGCTTTCTTT
>-|TRBV7-2|TRBD2|TRBJ2-1
CASSLRLAGLYNEQFF
TGTGCCAGCAGCTTACGGCTAGCGGGGCTCTACAATGAGCAGTTCTTC
>-|TRBV6-5|-|TRBJ1-1
CASSYVGQGEAFF
TGTGCCAGCAGTTACGTCGGTCAGGGGGAAGCTTTCTTT
>once|TRBV6-6|TRBD1|TRBJ1-4
CASEYPGQNEKLLF
TGTGCCAGCGAATATCCGGGACAGAATGAAAAACTGCTTTTT
>-|TRBV28|TRBD1|TRBJ1-5
CASSPRDRVYYSNQPQHF
TGTGCCAGCAGTCCCCGGGACAGGGTTTACTATAGCAATCAGCCCCAGCATTTT
>once|TRBV2|TRBD2|TRBJ2-3
CASSRWTSGRGTDTQYF
TGTGCCAGCAGTCGGTGGACTAGCGGGAGAGGCACAGATACGCAGTATTTT
>-|TRBV27|-|TRBJ1-2
CASTKQGQSPGYTF
TGTGCCAGCACCAAACAGGGTCAATCCCCTGGCTACACCTTC
>-|TRBV2|-|TRBJ1-6
CASSDWAAGGALHF
TGTGCCAGCAGTGATTGGGCCGCCGGGGGTGCCCTCCACTTT
>-|TRBV5-5|-|TRBJ1-4
CASSFGRATNEKLFF
TGTGCCAGCAGCTTCGGCAGGGCGACTAATGAAAAACTGTTTTTT
>-|TRBV4-3|TRBD1|TRBJ2-7
CASSPGGGYEQYF
TGCGCCAGCAGCCCAGGGGGCGGCTACGAGCAGTACTTC